A single TCR beta chain is shown here with its context. In the study's own analysis: Reference gene primer amplification in the assay estimated nucleated cell counts. The data were produced by immunoSEQ multiplex PCR, yet TCRdb's version contains in-frame clones alone and is incomplete. V and J calls plus clone size are reproduced from that table; the DNA served to infer D and trimming. The table includes over 150,000 clones, more than 85% detected once. The sample is drawn from a study of blood T cell repertoires in COVID-19. The overall study: Acute and convalescent COVID-19 samples came from the United States, Italy and Spain. T cells, B-cell-depleted T cells, or PBMCs supplied cDNA or gDNA.

This CDR3 spans 13 amino acids. V lost 1 base, J lost 4 bases, and 8 bases lay in between. CDR1 is SNHLY and CDR2 is FYNNEI in the germline V gene. The sequence came from a man aged 25 to 45 with acute or convalescent COVID-19. This chain joins TRBV2 and TRBJ2-7; D ambiguous. The sequencing input was peripheral blood. In nucleotides, the CDR3 is TGTGCCAGCAGTGAAGACAGACGATACGAGCAGTACTTC. It codes for CASSEDRRYEQYF.